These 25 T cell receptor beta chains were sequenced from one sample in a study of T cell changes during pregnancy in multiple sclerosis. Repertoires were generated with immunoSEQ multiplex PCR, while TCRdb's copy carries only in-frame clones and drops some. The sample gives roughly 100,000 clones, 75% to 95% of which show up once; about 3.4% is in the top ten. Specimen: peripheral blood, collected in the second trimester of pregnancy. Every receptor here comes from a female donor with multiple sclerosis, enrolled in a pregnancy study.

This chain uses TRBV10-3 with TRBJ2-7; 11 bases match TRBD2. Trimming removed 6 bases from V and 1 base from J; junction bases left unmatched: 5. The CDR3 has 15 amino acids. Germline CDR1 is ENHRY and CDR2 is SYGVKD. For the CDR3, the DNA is TGTGCCATCAGCAGCCTAGCGGGAGGTTCCTACGAGCAGTACTTC. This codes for CAISSLAGGSYEQYF.

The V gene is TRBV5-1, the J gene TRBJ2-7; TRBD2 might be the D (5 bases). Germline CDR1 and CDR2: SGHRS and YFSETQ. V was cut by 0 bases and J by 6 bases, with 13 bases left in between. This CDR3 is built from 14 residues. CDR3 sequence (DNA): TGCGCCAGCAGCTTGGACTCCGGGGTCGGCGAGCAGTACTTC. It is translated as CASSLDSGVGEQYF.

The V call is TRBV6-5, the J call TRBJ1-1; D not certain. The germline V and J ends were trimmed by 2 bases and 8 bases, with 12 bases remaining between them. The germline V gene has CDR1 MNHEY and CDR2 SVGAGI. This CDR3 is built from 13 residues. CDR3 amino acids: CASSYPGLQEAFF. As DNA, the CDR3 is TGTGCCAGCAGTTACCCCGGACTGCAGGAAGCTTTCTTT.

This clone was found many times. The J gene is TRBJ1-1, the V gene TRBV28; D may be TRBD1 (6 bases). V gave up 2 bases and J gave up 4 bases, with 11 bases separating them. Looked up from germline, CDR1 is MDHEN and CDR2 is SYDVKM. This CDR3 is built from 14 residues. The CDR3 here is CASSLGTPGTEAFF. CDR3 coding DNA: TGTGCCAGCAGTTTAGGGACACCGGGCACTGAAGCTTTCTTT.

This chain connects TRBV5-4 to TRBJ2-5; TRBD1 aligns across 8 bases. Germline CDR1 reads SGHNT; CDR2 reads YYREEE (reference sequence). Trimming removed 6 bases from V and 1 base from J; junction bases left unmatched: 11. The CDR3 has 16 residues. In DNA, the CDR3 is TGTGCCAGCACCATACTGACAGGGGTGGGCCAAGAGACCCAGTACTTC. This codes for CASTILTGVGQETQYF.

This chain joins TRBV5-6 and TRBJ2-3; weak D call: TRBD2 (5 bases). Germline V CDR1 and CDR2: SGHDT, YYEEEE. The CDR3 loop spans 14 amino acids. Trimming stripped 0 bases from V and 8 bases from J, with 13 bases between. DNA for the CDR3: TGTGCCAGCAGCTTGGGAGGGAACGCAGGTACGCAGTATTTT. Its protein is CASSLGGNAGTQYF.

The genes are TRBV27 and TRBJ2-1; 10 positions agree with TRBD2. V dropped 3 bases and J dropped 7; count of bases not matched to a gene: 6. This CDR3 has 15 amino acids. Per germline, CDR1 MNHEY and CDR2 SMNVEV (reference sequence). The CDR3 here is CASSLRSGRVNEQFF. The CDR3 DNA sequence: TGTGCCAGCAGTTTGCGAAGCGGGAGGGTAAATGAGCAGTTCTTC.

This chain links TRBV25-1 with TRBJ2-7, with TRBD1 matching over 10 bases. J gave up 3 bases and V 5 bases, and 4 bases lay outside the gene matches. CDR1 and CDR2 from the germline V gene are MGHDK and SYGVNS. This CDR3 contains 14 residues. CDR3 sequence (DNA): TGTGCCAGCAGTCCCGGGACAGGGGACTACGAGCAGTACTTC. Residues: CASSPGTGDYEQYF.

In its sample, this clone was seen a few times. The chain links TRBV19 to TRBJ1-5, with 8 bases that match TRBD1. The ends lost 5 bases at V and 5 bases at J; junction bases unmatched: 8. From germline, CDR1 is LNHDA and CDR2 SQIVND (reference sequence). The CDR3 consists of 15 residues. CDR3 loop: CASSPGTGGYQPQHF. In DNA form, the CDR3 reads TGTGCCAGTAGTCCCGGGACAGGAGGTTATCAGCCCCAGCATTTT.

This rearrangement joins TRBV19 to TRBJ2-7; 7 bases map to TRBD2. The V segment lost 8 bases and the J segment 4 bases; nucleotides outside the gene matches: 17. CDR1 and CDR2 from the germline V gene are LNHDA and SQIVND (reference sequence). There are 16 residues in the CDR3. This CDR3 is CASSTGAGSLRYEQYF. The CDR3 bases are TGTGCCAGTTCTACCGGAGCGGGGTCCTTGAGATACGAGCAGTACTTC.

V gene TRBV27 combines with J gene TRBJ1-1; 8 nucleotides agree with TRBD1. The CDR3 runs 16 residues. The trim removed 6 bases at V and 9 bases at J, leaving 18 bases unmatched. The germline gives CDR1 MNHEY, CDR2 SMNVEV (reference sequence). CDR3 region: CASRVRTGKGPLQAFF. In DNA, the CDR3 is TGTGCCAGCAGGGTTCGGACAGGGAAGGGCCCCCTGCAAGCTTTCTTT.

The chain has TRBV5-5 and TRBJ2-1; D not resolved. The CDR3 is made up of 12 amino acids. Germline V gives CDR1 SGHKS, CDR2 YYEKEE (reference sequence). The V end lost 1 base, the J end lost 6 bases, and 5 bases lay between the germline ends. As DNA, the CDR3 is TGTGCCAGCAGCTTGACCAGCAATGAGCAGTTCTTC. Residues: CASSLTSNEQFF.

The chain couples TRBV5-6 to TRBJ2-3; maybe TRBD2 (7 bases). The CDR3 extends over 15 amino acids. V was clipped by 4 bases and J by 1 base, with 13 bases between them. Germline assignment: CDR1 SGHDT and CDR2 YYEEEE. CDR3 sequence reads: CASSGGGHRTDTQYF. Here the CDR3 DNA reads TGTGCCAGCAGCGGGGGGGGACATCGCACAGATACGCAGTATTTT. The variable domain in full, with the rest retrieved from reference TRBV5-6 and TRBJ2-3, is DAGVTQSPTHLIKTRGQQVTLRCSPKSGHDTVSWYQQALGQGPQFIFQYYEEEERQRGNFPDRFSGHQFPNYSSELNVNALLLGDSALYLCASSGGGHRTDTQYFGPGTRLTVL.

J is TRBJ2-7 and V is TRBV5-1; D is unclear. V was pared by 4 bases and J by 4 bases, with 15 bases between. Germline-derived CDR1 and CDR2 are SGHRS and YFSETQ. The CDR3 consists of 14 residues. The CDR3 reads CASSSDPLGYEQYF. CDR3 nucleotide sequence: TGCGCCAGCAGCAGCGACCCTCTAGGATACGAGCAGTACTTC. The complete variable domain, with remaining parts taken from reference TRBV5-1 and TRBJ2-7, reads KAGVTQTPRYLIKTRGQQVTLSCSPISGHRSVSWYQQTPGQGLQFLFEYFSETQRNKGNFPGRFSGRQFSNSRSEMNVSTLELGDSALYLCASSSDPLGYEQYFGPGTRLTVT.

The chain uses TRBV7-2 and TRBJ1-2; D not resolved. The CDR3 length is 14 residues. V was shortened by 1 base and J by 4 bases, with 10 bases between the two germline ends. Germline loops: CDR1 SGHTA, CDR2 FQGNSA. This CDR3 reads CASSLGGQAYGYTF. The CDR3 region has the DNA TGTGCCAGCAGCTTAGGAGGGCAGGCCTATGGCTACACCTTC.

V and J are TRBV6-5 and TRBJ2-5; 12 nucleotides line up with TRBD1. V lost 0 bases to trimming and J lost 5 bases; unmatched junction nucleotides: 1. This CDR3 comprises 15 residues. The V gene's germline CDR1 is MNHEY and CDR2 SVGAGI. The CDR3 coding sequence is TGTGCCAGCAGTTACTCGGGACAGGGGGCGGAGACCCAGTACTTC. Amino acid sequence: CASSYSGQGAETQYF.

The CDR3 sequence: CASSQRTERGYTF. DNA for the CDR3: TGTGCCAGCAGCCAGAGGACAGAGCGAGGCTACACCTTC. The genes are TRBV14 and TRBJ1-2, with D possibly TRBD1 on 6 matching bases. Looked up from germline, CDR1 is SGHDN and CDR2 is FVKESK. This CDR3 has 13 residues. Trimming took off 3 bases at V and 8 bases at J, with 13 bases between the two ends.

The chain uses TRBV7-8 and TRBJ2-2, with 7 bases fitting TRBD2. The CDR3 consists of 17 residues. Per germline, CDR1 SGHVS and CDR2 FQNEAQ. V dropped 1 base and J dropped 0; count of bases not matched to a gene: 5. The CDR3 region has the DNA TGTGCCAGCAGCTTAGAGAGCCTAGCGGCGAACACCGGGGAGCTGTTTTTT. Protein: CASSLESLAANTGELFF.

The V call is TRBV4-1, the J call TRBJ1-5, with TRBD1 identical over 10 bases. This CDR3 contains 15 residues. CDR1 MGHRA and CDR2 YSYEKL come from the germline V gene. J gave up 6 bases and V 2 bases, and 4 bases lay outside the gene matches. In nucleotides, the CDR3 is TGCGCCAGCAGCCAATTCGGGACAGGGGTTCAGCCCCAGCATTTT. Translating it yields CASSQFGTGVQPQHF.

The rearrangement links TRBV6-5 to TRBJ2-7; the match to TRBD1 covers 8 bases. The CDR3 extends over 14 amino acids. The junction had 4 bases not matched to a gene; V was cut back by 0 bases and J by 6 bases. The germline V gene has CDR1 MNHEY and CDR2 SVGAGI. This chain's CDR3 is CASSYSGTGSEQYF. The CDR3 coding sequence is TGTGCCAGCAGTTACTCAGGGACAGGCAGCGAGCAGTACTTC.

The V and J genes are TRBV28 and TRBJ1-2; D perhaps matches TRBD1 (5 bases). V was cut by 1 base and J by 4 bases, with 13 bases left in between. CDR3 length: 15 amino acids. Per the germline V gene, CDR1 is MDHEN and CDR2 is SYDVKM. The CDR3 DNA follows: TGTGCCAGCAGTTTATCATTCAGGGATGGCTATGGCTACACCTTC. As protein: CASSLSFRDGYGYTF.

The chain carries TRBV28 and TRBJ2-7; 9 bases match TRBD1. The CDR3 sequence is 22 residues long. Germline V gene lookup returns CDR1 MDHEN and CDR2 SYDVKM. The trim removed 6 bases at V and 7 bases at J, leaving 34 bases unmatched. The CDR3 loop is CASSPIAHRDRVAFLRVYEQYF. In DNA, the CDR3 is TGTGCCAGCAGCCCGATAGCCCACCGGGACAGGGTAGCTTTCCTCAGAGTTTATGAGCAGTACTTC.

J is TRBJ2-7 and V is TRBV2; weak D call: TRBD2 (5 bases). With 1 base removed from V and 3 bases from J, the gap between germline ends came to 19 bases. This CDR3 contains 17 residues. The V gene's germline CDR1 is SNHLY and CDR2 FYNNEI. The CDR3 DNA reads TGTGCCAGCAGTGAAGGCCCGGAGGCCTCTAATATCTACGAGCAGTACTTC. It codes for CASSEGPEASNIYEQYF.

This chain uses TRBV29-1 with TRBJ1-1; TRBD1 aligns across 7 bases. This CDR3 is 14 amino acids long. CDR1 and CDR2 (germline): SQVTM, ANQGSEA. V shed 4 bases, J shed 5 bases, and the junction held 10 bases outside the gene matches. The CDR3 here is CSVARDSLLTEAFF. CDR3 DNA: TGCAGCGTTGCCAGGGACAGTCTCTTGACTGAAGCTTTCTTT.

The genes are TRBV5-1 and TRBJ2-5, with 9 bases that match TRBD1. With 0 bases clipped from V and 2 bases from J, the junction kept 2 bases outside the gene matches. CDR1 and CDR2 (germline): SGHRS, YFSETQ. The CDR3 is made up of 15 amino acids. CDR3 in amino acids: CASSLGGQGQETQYF. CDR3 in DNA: TGCGCCAGCAGCTTGGGGGGACAGGGACAAGAGACCCAGTACTTC.